This entry concerns a single T cell receptor beta chain. What it binds is not known. The source of the sample is a study of shared clonotypes between healthy human individuals. Study-wide findings and caveats: Only blood samples were collected, and tissue repertoires likely differ. Of the naive CD4 clonotypes, roughly 5% were shared across a handful of donors.

The CDR3 spans 14 residues. Germline CDR1 MDHEN, CDR2 SYDVKM. With 3 bases removed from V and 3 bases from J, the gap between germline ends came to 8 bases. Each subset's genomic DNA was shared equally among a number of immunoSEQ plates. Measured with immunoSEQ multiplex PCR; TCRdb has only the in-frame clones, and not every one. The repertoire has roughly 520,000 clones, approximately 94% of them found once; the top ten carry under 0.065%. The chain links TRBV28 to TRBJ1-4; D is perhaps TRBD1 (6 bases). The source of this sequence is a woman aged 30 to 39 in good health. Sequencing was done on a sample of naive CD4+ T cells sorted from blood. Noted subset: CD45RA+ positively selected. The CDR3 nucleotides read TGTGCCAGCAGTTTGCAGGGGTCTAATGAAAAACTGTTTTTT. Translated: CASSLQGSNEKLFF.